The present T cell receptor (beta chain) was sequenced within a study of T cells in Graves' hyperthyroidism and ophthalmopathy. Germline CDR1 is MNHNS and CDR2 is SASEGT. CDR3 length: 12 residues. V lost 9 bases, J lost 4 bases, and 11 bases lay in between. Amplification targeted TCR beta CDR3 regions from RNA transcripts. HTBI primers were used for first-round RT-PCR of the TCR CDR3. TCRdb re-called the multiplex PCR reads with MiXCR, one entry per CDR3 protein. Found here are around 690,000 distinct CDR3 sequences, less than 25% of them singletons; the top ten hold 30% to 40%. The sample comprised blood. The rearrangement links TRBV6-1 to TRBJ2-3; D unresolved. The source of this sequence is a man aged 25 to 45 with Graves' ophthalmopathy. The CDR3 nucleotides are TGTGCCAGTAGCCGACTTCCAGATACGCAGTATTTT. Its translation is CASSRLPDTQYF.